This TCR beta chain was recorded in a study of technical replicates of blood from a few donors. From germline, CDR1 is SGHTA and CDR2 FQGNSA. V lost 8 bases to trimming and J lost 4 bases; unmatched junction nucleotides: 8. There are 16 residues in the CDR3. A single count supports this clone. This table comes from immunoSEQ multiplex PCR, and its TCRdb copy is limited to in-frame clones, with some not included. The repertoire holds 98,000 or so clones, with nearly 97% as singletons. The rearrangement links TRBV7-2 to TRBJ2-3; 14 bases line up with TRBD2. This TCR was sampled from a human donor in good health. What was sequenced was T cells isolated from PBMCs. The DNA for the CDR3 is TGTGCCAGCGGTATCTCGGGACTAGCGGGAGCAGATACGCAGTATTTT. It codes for CASGISGLAGADTQYF.